These 27 T cell receptor beta chains were all obtained from the same sample, sequenced in a study of OX40 agonist ivuxolimab in advanced cancers. The data were produced by immunoSEQ multiplex PCR, yet TCRdb's version contains in-frame clones alone and is incomplete. Here the sample spans tens of thousands of clones, approximately 90% being singletons. The material was CD4+ or CD8+ T cells sorted from blood, obtained in a trial of the OX40 agonist ivuxolimab. These receptor sequences come from an adult with an advanced solid tumor such as melanoma, head and neck, liver or kidney cancer.

The chain uses TRBV5-4 and TRBJ1-1; 9 bases align to TRBD1. With 3 bases clipped from V and 8 bases from J, the junction kept 5 bases outside the gene matches. The CDR3 contains 13 residues. Looked up from germline, CDR1 is SGHNT and CDR2 is YYREEE (reference sequence). The DNA of the CDR3 is TGTGCCAGCAGCTCGACAGGGGGTACGGAAGCTTTCTTT. As protein: CASSSTGGTEAFF.

Here the CDR3 DNA reads TGTGCCAGCAGCCGCTGGACAGTCTACAATGAGCAGTTCTTC. Protein product: CASSRWTVYNEQFF. The rearrangement uses TRBV7-2 and TRBJ2-1; TRBD1 is a possible D gene (6 bases). V lost 5 bases, J lost 3 bases, and 11 bases lay in between. Germline-derived CDR1 and CDR2 are SGHTA and FQGNSA. The CDR3 spans 14 residues.

The count of this clone is one. Without the conserved terminal phenylalanine or tryptophan, this CDR3 likely stems from a read error. The chain has TRBV6-1 and TRBJ1-6; D is uncertain. Trimming took 4 bases from V and 0 from J, leaving 16 bases between them. This CDR3 spans 18 amino acids. Germline-derived CDR1 and CDR2 are MNHNS and SASEGT. This chain's CDR3 is CASSVTFTLSSYNSPLHL. The CDR3 DNA follows: TGTGCCAGCAGTGTTACCTTTACCCTCAGCTCCTATAATTCACCCCTCCACCTT.

The chain couples TRBV27 to TRBJ2-7; D is unclear. The CDR3 consists of 14 residues. Deletions cut 2 bases from V and 6 bases from J, with 14 bases between. Germline values: CDR1 MNHEY, CDR2 SMNVEV (reference sequence). The CDR3 DNA is TGTGCCAGCAGTTTAAGTACGATGAGTGGCGAGCAGTACTTC. Protein product: CASSLSTMSGEQYF.

The rearrangement links TRBV20-1 to TRBJ1-1, with D possibly TRBD1 on 5 matching bases. CDR3 length equals 11 residues. Germline V CDR1 and CDR2: DFQATT, SNEGSKA (reference sequence). V was shortened by 6 bases and J by 11 bases, with 16 bases between the two germline ends. CDR3 residues: CSAGTSSRAFF. CDR3 nucleotide sequence: TGCAGTGCGGGGACTTCGTCTCGGGCTTTCTTT.

The sample holds one count of this clone. V and J are TRBV19 and TRBJ1-5; 8 nucleotides match TRBD1. V lost 2 bases to trimming and J lost 5 bases; unmatched junction nucleotides: 8. CDR1 LNHDA and CDR2 SQIVND come from the germline V gene (reference sequence). The CDR3 consists of 16 residues. The CDR3 DNA reads TGTGCCAGTAGTATAATGCCCGGACAGGGTGATCAGCCCCAGCATTTT. This gives the protein CASSIMPGQGDQPQHF.

This chain connects TRBV5-1 to TRBJ2-3; no definite D call. V was pared by 4 bases and J by 2 bases, with 5 bases between. CDR3 size: 12 residues. In germline, CDR1 is SGHRS, CDR2 YFSETQ. Here the CDR3 DNA reads TGCGCCAGCAGCGTACCCACAGATACGCAGTATTTT. It yields the protein CASSVPTDTQYF.

The rearrangement joins TRBV15 to TRBJ2-6, with D tentatively TRBD1 (5 bases). The length of the CDR3 is 18 residues. Germline assignment: CDR1 LNHNV and CDR2 YYDKDF (reference sequence). V lost 3 bases and J 1 base, leaving 16 bases between the germline ends. The chain's CDR3 is CATSRWPNRRSGANVLTF. The CDR3 bases are TGTGCCACCAGCAGGTGGCCTAACAGGCGTTCTGGGGCCAACGTCCTGACTTTC.

The genes are TRBV5-4 and TRBJ1-2; 10 bases align to TRBD1. There are 14 residues in the CDR3. CDR1 and CDR2 (germline): SGHNT, YYREEE (reference sequence). Trimming at V came to 6 bases and at J to 4 bases, leaving 6 bases not matched to a gene. The CDR3 loop reads CASNSRDRGYGYTF. As DNA, the CDR3 is TGTGCCAGCAACTCTCGGGACAGGGGCTATGGCTACACCTTC.

In this sample, this clone turned up a few times. The CDR3 ends on some other residue instead of the conserved phenylalanine or tryptophan, so this is likely a read error. CDR3 loop: CASSLGSYNSPLHL. As DNA, the CDR3 is TGTGCCAGCAGCCTTGGATCCTATAATTCACCCCTCCACCTT. The chain couples TRBV4-2 to TRBJ1-6, with D unresolved. V was trimmed by 4 bases and J by 1 base, leaving 5 bases between them. The germline CDR1 and CDR2 sequences are LGHNA and YNFKEQ. This CDR3 region has 14 residues.

This clone is a singleton in its sample. Here the CDR3 reads CATSRGPPDTQYF. The CDR3 DNA is TGTGCCACCAGCAGAGGGCCACCAGATACGCAGTATTTT. The chain employs TRBV15 and TRBJ2-3, with no clear D. V dropped 1 base and J dropped 4 bases, with 6 bases sitting between them. The CDR3 length is 13 residues. Germline CDR1 is LNHNV and CDR2 is YYDKDF (reference sequence). Full variable domain (outside the CDR3, taken from reference TRBV15 and TRBJ2-3): DAMVIQNPRYQVTQFGKPVTLSCSQTLNHNVMYWYQQKSSQAPKLLFHYYDKDFNNEADTPDNFQSRRPNTSFCFLDIRSPGLGDTAMYLCATSRGPPDTQYFGPGTRLTVL.

The chain combines TRBV4-1 with TRBJ1-2; D gene ambiguous. Trimming removed 0 bases from V and 4 bases from J, with 9 bases in between. This CDR3 contains 14 residues. Germline V gene data show CDR1 as MGHRA and CDR2 as YSYEKL. The CDR3 loop is CASSQEVPPYGYTF. CDR3 coding DNA: TGCGCCAGCAGCCAAGAAGTCCCACCCTATGGCTACACCTTC.

The chain has TRBV10-2 and TRBJ2-1, with no clear D. Germline assignment: CDR1 WSHSY and CDR2 SAAADI. Trimming removed 4 bases at V and 8 bases at J, with 12 bases between. The CDR3 is made up of 13 amino acids. For the CDR3, the DNA is TGCGCCAGCAGTGTCGGGTGGATATATGAGCAGTTCTTC. Amino acids: CASSVGWIYEQFF.

The chain joins TRBV19 to TRBJ1-1; D not resolved. The CDR3 has 14 amino acids. Germline assignment: CDR1 LNHDA and CDR2 SQIVND (reference sequence). Trimming shortened V by 4 bases and J by 1 base, and 10 bases separated the two germline ends. The CDR3 loop is CASSTPGSNTEAFF. CDR3 coding DNA: TGTGCCAGTAGTACGCCGGGGTCGAACACTGAAGCTTTCTTT.

The chain uses TRBV28 and TRBJ1-3, with 9 positions matching TRBD1. The CDR3 is made up of 16 amino acids. The J segment lost 6 bases and the V segment lost 5 bases, leaving 11 bases of the junction unmatched. The germline gives CDR1 MDHEN, CDR2 SYDVKM. CDR3 sequence reads: CASSLLPGTGINTIYF. The CDR3 DNA sequence: TGTGCCAGCAGTCTTCTCCCCGGGACAGGGATAAACACCATATATTTT.

This clone was recorded once. The chain uses TRBV10-3 and TRBJ1-1; D is ambiguous. Germline lookup yields CDR1 ENHRY and CDR2 SYGVKD. V lost 0 bases and J lost 3, with 17 bases in between. The CDR3 runs 17 residues. The CDR3 protein is CAISESLGRAGDTEAFF. The CDR3 region has the DNA TGTGCCATCAGTGAGTCGCTTGGGAGGGCCGGGGACACTGAAGCTTTCTTT.

This clone was detected a few times. This chain connects TRBV7-2 to TRBJ2-7; D unresolved. Germline CDR1 reads SGHTA; CDR2 reads FQGNSA. Trimming cost V 2 bases and J 3 bases, with 8 bases left between them. The CDR3 length is 13 residues. The CDR3 loop is CASSLNLHYEQYF. CDR3 DNA: TGTGCCAGCAGCTTAAATCTCCACTACGAGCAGTACTTC.

For this clone: This CDR3 is missing its conserved last phenylalanine or tryptophan, likely due to a read error. The limits of the CDR3 on the DNA are not certain, so only TCRdb's listed CDR3 is given. The V and J genes are TRBV5-3 and TRBJ2-7. TRBV5-3 is filed as an ORF, its function uncertain. The CDR3 spans 8 residues, counting both ends. The CDR3 is CARSSTSS.

V and J are TRBV28 and TRBJ1-2; no definite D call. The CDR3 sequence is 14 residues long. V was shortened by 2 bases and J by 4 bases, with 11 bases between the two germline ends. Germline-derived CDR1 and CDR2 are MDHEN and SYDVKM. DNA for the CDR3: TGTGCCAGCAGTTTACAGGAAACGGGCTATGGCTACACCTTC. As protein: CASSLQETGYGYTF.

The chain couples TRBV5-6 to TRBJ1-2; no definite D call. This CDR3 region has 12 residues. The V end lost 2 bases, the J end lost 7 bases, and 9 bases lay between the germline ends. CDR1 is SGHDT and CDR2 is YYEEEE in the germline V gene. In nucleotides, the CDR3 is TGTGCCAGCAGCTTAAGTGTCTCTGGCTACACCTTC. Its translation is CASSLSVSGYTF.

J is TRBJ2-1 and V is TRBV18; tentative D call: TRBD2 (5 bases). The CDR3 length is 15 residues. CDR1 is KGHSH, CDR2 LQKENI, per germline. With 3 bases removed from V and 3 bases from J, the gap between germline ends came to 12 bases. For the CDR3, the DNA is TGTGCCAGCTCACCGGACTCAAGAAGCTACAATGAGCAGTTCTTC. This encodes CASSPDSRSYNEQFF.

The chain couples TRBV6-4 to TRBJ1-4, with unresolved D. Trimming took 5 bases from V and 4 from J, leaving 11 bases between them. This CDR3 is built from 14 residues. Germline lookup yields CDR1 MRHNA and CDR2 SNTAGT. This CDR3 is CASSPDVGNEKLFF. The DNA of the CDR3 is TGTGCCAGCAGTCCGGACGTTGGTAATGAAAAACTGTTTTTT.

The chain combines TRBV7-9 with TRBJ1-4, with no clear D. The CDR3 runs to 14 residues. V shed 4 bases and J shed 10 bases, with 16 bases lying between them. Germline CDR1 reads SEHNR; CDR2 reads FQNEAQ (reference sequence). The CDR3 nucleotides are TGTGCCAGCAGCTCCCCCGGTAATTGGGGAAAACTGTTTTTT. Its translation: CASSSPGNWGKLFF. The whole variable domain, filled in from reference TRBV7-9 and TRBJ1-4, reads DTGVSQNPRHKITKRGQNVTFRCDPISEHNRLYWYRQTLGQGPEFLTYFQNEAQLEKSRLLSDRFSAERPKGSFSTLEIQRTEQGDSAMYLCASSSPGNWGKLFFGSGTQLSVL.

The chain carries TRBV5-5 and TRBJ1-1; D not certain. Germline V CDR1 and CDR2: SGHKS, YYEKEE (reference sequence). The CDR3 is 12 residues long. The V and J ends lost 5 bases and 5 bases respectively, with 10 bases between them. This chain's CDR3 is CASSRDGTEAFF. The CDR3 DNA sequence: TGTGCCAGCAGTCGTGATGGGACTGAAGCTTTCTTT.

Only one count was recorded for this clone. CDR3 bases: TGCGCCAGCAGCCGACCGCACCGGGGGGGGAGCTCCTACAATGAGCAGTTCTTC. Encoded protein: CASSRPHRGGSSYNEQFF. V usage is TRBV4-1 and J usage is TRBJ2-1, with 8 bases fitting TRBD2. The trim removed 4 bases at V and 0 bases at J, leaving 11 bases unmatched. The CDR3 is 18 amino acids. In germline, CDR1 is MGHRA, CDR2 YSYEKL.

The CDR3 DNA is TGCGCCAGCAGCTTGGGGACTTCAAAAGACACTGAAGCTTTCTTT. This codes for CASSLGTSKDTEAFF. This chain uses TRBV5-1 with TRBJ1-1; D gene unclear. Germline-derived CDR1 and CDR2 are SGHRS and YFSETQ. The V gene lost 0 bases and the J gene lost 3 bases, with 12 bases spanning the gap. There are 15 residues in the CDR3.

V and J are TRBV10-3 and TRBJ2-2, with TRBD2 matching 11 bases. There are 17 residues in the CDR3. CDR1 and CDR2 (germline): ENHRY, SYGVKD. The V segment lost 0 bases and the J segment 2 bases; nucleotides outside the gene matches: 2. The chain's CDR3 is CAISESTSGANTGELFF. In DNA, the CDR3 is TGTGCCATCAGTGAGTCGACTAGCGGGGCAAACACCGGGGAGCTGTTTTTT.